This passage covers 16 T cell receptor beta chains from one sample sequenced in a study of monozygotic twins with inflammatory bowel disease. TCRdb reanalyzed the 5' RACE reads, giving one entry per CDR3 protein sequence and no DNA. This sample's table has some 100,000 distinct CDR3 sequences. The specimen sequenced was blood. These receptors were obtained from a human donor with ulcerative colitis or Crohn's disease, or a healthy co-twin of an affected twin (not recorded which).

V usage is TRBV12-3 or TRBV12-4 and J usage is TRBJ2-1; TCRdb indicates TRBD2, and absent DNA this call remains unverified. The CDR3 has 16 residues. CDR3 sequence reads: CASSLGSRTSRDEQFF.

The genes are TRBV6-2 or TRBV6-3 and TRBJ1-4; TCRdb reports TRBD1, a call that lacks DNA to check it against. The germline gives CDR1 MNHEY, CDR2 SVGEGT. The CDR3 sequence is 14 residues long. This CDR3 reads CASNPGTNNEKLFF.

The rearrangement uses TRBV7-8 and TRBJ2-3; the D call of TRBD2 rests on TCRdb alone, since no DNA is present to check it. Germline assignment: CDR1 SGHVS and CDR2 FQNEAQ. The CDR3 covers 17 residues. The chain's CDR3 is CASHKTGSAGGPDTQYF.

The genes are TRBV5-1 and TRBJ1-1. The CDR3 runs to 16 residues. Germline CDR1 reads SGHRS; CDR2 reads YFSETQ. CDR3 sequence reads: CASSSDRGWSDTEAFF.

V gene TRBV7-9 combines with J gene TRBJ2-2; the TCRdb D gene call, TRBD1, has no DNA to confirm it. There are 16 residues in the CDR3. Germline values: CDR1 SEHNR, CDR2 FQNEAQ (reference sequence). The CDR3 reads CASSPTGGPNTGELFF.

This chain uses TRBV3-1 with TRBJ2-1; the D call of TRBD1 rests on TCRdb alone, since no DNA is present to check it. This CDR3 region has 15 residues. CDR1 is LGHDT and CDR2 is YNNKEL in the germline V gene (reference sequence). The CDR3 region is CASSRGPSSYNEQFF.

The gene calls are TRBV27 and TRBJ2-7; TCRdb's assignment of TRBD2 cannot be checked, as there is no DNA. The length of the CDR3 is 14 residues. Germline loops: CDR1 MNHEY, CDR2 SMNVEV (reference sequence). The CDR3 here is CASRDLLMSYEQYF.

The CDR3 loop reads CATKAGALTDTQYF. The chain combines TRBV24-1 with TRBJ2-3; TCRdb proposes TRBD2, but this gene call is untestable without DNA. Germline lookup yields CDR1 KGHDR and CDR2 SFDVKD. The CDR3 length is 14 residues.

J is TRBJ2-7 and V is TRBV20-1; TCRdb outputs TRBD1, but without DNA this stays unchecked. The germline V gene encodes CDR1 DFQATT and CDR2 SNEGSKA (reference sequence). This CDR3 spans 13 amino acids. Here the CDR3 reads CSANGQGGYEQYF.

V usage is TRBV4-1 and J usage is TRBJ2-1; TCRdb gives TRBD1 as the D gene, but with no DNA this cannot be confirmed. The CDR3 spans 17 residues. Germline CDR1 is MGHRA and CDR2 is YSYEKL. The CDR3 spells CASSQRPGTGSEDEQFF.

The chain recombines TRBV9 with TRBJ2-1. Germline values: CDR1 SGDLS, CDR2 YYNGEE. The CDR3 covers 13 residues. CDR3 loop: CASSIARGHEQFF.

CDR3 in amino acids: CASSYQHGYEQYF. The chain uses TRBV6-5 and TRBJ2-7. Germline lookup yields CDR1 MNHEY and CDR2 SVGAGI. There are 13 residues in the CDR3.

J is TRBJ1-5 and V is TRBV27. From germline, CDR1 is MNHEY and CDR2 SMNVEV (reference sequence). This CDR3 is 15 amino acids long. The CDR3 is CASSPLVDSNQPQHF.

This chain uses TRBV7-9 with TRBJ2-7; TCRdb proposes TRBD1, but this gene call is untestable without DNA. CDR3 size: 17 residues. The germline V gene encodes CDR1 SEHNR and CDR2 FQNEAQ (reference sequence). CDR3 protein: CASSPEMPGQGAIEQYF.

This chain's CDR3 is CASSFGTGSPLHF. The chain uses TRBV7-9 and TRBJ1-6; the D call of TRBD1 rests on TCRdb alone, since no DNA is present to check it. The CDR3 contains 13 residues. Germline V lookup: CDR1 SEHNR, CDR2 FQNEAQ (reference sequence).

This CDR3 is CASSPPSVHQETQYF. This chain connects TRBV18 to TRBJ2-5. There are 15 residues in the CDR3. Germline CDR1 reads KGHSH; CDR2 reads LQKENI.